This paragraph reports one T cell receptor (beta chain). The sample belongs to a study of blood T cell repertoires in COVID-19. Study in general: Sites across the United States, Italy and Spain contributed samples from acute and convalescent COVID-19. In each case, the material was cDNA or gDNA derived from T cells, B-cell-depleted T cells, or PBMCs.

The CDR3 runs to 13 residues. V was pared by 3 bases and J by 1 base, with 6 bases between. Original data processing: Reference gene primer amplification gave nucleated cell count estimates. Sequenced by immunoSEQ multiplex PCR; TCRdb stores in-frame clones only, minus some. V and J calls and clone size follow that table, whereas D and trimming were derived from the DNA. The sample lists roughly 100,000 clones; about three quarters were seen once. The source of this sequence is a woman aged 65 to 85 with acute or convalescent COVID-19. The chain has TRBV12-3 or TRBV12-4 and TRBJ1-1; the D is unclear. The sample was peripheral blood. The CDR3 region is CASSFSGNTEAFF. CDR3 nucleotides: TGTGCCAGCAGTTTTTCAGGGAACACTGAAGCTTTCTTT.